This T cell receptor (beta chain) appears in the sequencing data of a study of blood T cell repertoires in COVID-19. Sequenced by immunoSEQ multiplex PCR; TCRdb stores in-frame clones only, minus some. The table has around 300,000 clones, about four fifths seen once. This CDR3 contains 15 residues. Sequenced material: peripheral blood. The sequence came from a woman aged 45-60 years who had recovered from COVID-19. V gene TRBV21-1 combines with J gene TRBJ2-7; the D call in the table, TRBD1, was not verified against the DNA. TRBV21-1 is a documented pseudogene. CDR3 DNA: TGTGCCAGCAGCACTCGGGACAGCATCACCTACGAGCAGTACTTC. Translating gives CASSTRDSITYEQYF.